The sequence of this TCR beta chain was determined in a study of blood T cell repertoires in COVID-19. Across the whole study: Acute and convalescent COVID-19 samples came from the United States, Italy and Spain.

Germline-derived CDR1 and CDR2 are SNHLY and FYNNEI. V dropped 6 bases and J dropped 1 base, with 9 bases sitting between them. This CDR3 has 13 residues. The method was immunoSEQ multiplex PCR; TCRdb's version includes in-frame clones alone and lacks a portion of them. Of 210,000 or so clones listed, 65% to 85% are singletons. In terms of age and location, participants ranged from about 18 to 95 years and lived in approximately 26 US areas. Membership in each cohort depended on participant-reported clinical history. This sequence joins TRBV2 and TRBJ1-2, with D perhaps TRBD1 (6 bases). The origin of this receptor is a man between 25 and 39 years old with acute COVID-19. Sequenced material: PBMCs or T cells enriched from blood (not recorded which). CDR3 residues: CASSGQHNYGYTF. In nucleotides, the CDR3 is TGTGCCAGCAGCGGACAGCATAACTATGGCTACACCTTC.